The 28 T cell receptor beta chains below were found in one sample sequenced in a study of T cell repertoires in cytomegalovirus infection. The antigens for these receptors are not known. TCRdb re-called the reads with MiXCR, one entry per CDR3 protein. Of 700,000 to 900,000 distinct CDR3 sequences in the sample, around 29% were seen once. The starting material was cultured CD8+ T cells from PBMCs, obtained from culture after CMV antigen stimulation. These TCRs come from a human donor in good health (CMV status not recorded). Some clones in this sample may be carry-over from other donors' samples.

CDR3 nucleotide sequence: TGTGCCAGCAGCCTACTCGTTCAGGGGGAAGACTATGGCTACACCTTC. It specifies CASSLLVQGEDYGYTF. The J gene is TRBJ1-2, the V gene TRBV7-8; TRBD1 matches 7 bases. Germline CDR1 is SGHVS and CDR2 is FQNEAQ. This CDR3 region has 16 residues. Trimming at V came to 5 bases and at J to 3 bases, leaving 12 bases not matched to a gene.

This clonotype was found many times. The chain joins TRBV7-9 to TRBJ1-1; 7 nucleotides line up with TRBD1. With 5 bases clipped from V and 1 base from J, the junction kept 13 bases outside the gene matches. Germline V gives CDR1 SEHNR, CDR2 FQNEAQ (reference sequence). The CDR3 consists of 17 residues. The CDR3 sequence: CASSLSWQGETNTEAFF. In DNA, the CDR3 is TGTGCCAGCAGCCTATCTTGGCAGGGGGAGACGAACACTGAAGCTTTCTTT.

In its sample, this clonotype was seen a few times. The chain has TRBV7-3 and TRBJ2-1; D is unclear. The CDR3 has 15 amino acids. The germline gives CDR1 SGHTA, CDR2 FQGTGA. Deletions cut 5 bases from V and 0 bases from J, with 11 bases between. CDR3 loop: CASSPSSSSYNEQFF. CDR3 bases: TGTGCCAGCAGCCCCTCCTCCAGCTCCTACAATGAGCAGTTCTTC.

The chain uses TRBV7-6 and TRBJ2-3; D not resolved. Trimming stripped 5 bases from V and 4 bases from J, with 10 bases between. Germline CDR1 reads SGHVS; CDR2 reads FNYEAQ. The CDR3 runs 13 residues. The DNA of the CDR3 is TGTGCCAGCAGCCGACGGCTGGCAGATACGCAGTATTTT. Amino acid sequence: CASSRRLADTQYF.

The V call is TRBV19, the J call TRBJ2-7; D is possibly TRBD1 (6 bases). The CDR3 loop spans 13 amino acids. Germline-derived CDR1 and CDR2 are LNHDA and SQIVND (reference sequence). Trimming stripped 5 bases from V and 2 bases from J, with 10 bases between. The CDR3 DNA follows: TGTGCCAGTAGTGCCGGGACAACCTACGAGCAGTACTTC. It specifies CASSAGTTYEQYF.

J is TRBJ2-4 and V is TRBV2, with TRBD1 matching 7 bases. Per the germline V gene, CDR1 is SNHLY and CDR2 is FYNNEI. V lost 6 bases and J lost 0; bases outside the gene matches: 5. The length of the CDR3 is 15 residues. The DNA of the CDR3 is TGTGCCAGCAGAAAGGACAGGCTAGCCAAAAACATTCAGTACTTC. Translating gives CASRKDRLAKNIQYF.

CDR3 sequence: CASRSGLGDTQYF. The CDR3 nucleotides are TGTGCCAGCCGAAGCGGACTGGGAGATACGCAGTATTTT. This chain links TRBV19 with TRBJ2-3; maybe TRBD2 (5 bases). This CDR3 has 13 amino acids. Germline V gene sequence: CDR1 LNHDA, CDR2 SQIVND (reference sequence). V dropped 9 bases and J dropped 5 bases, with 15 bases sitting between them.

This clonotype was picked up many times. This chain uses TRBV7-2 with TRBJ2-5; D is ambiguous. This CDR3 is 12 amino acids long. The V gene lost 6 bases and the J gene lost 5 bases, with 10 bases spanning the gap. Germline loops: CDR1 SGHTA, CDR2 FQGNSA. CDR3 sequence (DNA): TGTGCCAGCAGGTTCGGTGCTGAGACCCAGTACTTC. This codes for CASRFGAETQYF.

The chain uses TRBV10-3 and TRBJ2-1; D perhaps matches TRBD2 (6 bases). V dropped 3 bases and J dropped 11 bases, with 20 bases sitting between them. Per germline, CDR1 ENHRY and CDR2 SYGVKD. The CDR3 consists of 15 residues. CDR3 amino acids: CAISDTGTVGNKQFF. CDR3 nucleotide sequence: TGTGCCATCAGTGACACCGGGACTGTAGGGAATAAGCAGTTCTTC.

This clonotype was seen a handful of times. The chain links TRBV7-6 to TRBJ2-1, with 9 positions matching TRBD1. With 3 bases clipped from V and 4 bases from J, the junction kept 4 bases outside the gene matches. Germline assignment: CDR1 SGHVS and CDR2 FNYEAQ. This CDR3 has 15 amino acids. The CDR3 nucleotides are TGTGCCAGCAGCTTTGGGACAGGGTTATACAATGAGCAGTTCTTC. It specifies CASSFGTGLYNEQFF.

As for this clonotype: A read error may be the cause here, since a much bigger clone is one base away. J is TRBJ2-3 and V is TRBV7-8, with D perhaps being TRBD1 or TRBD2 (5 bases each). Trimming left V 6 bases short and J 6 bases short, with 19 bases between. The CDR3 contains 15 residues. Per the germline V gene, CDR1 is SGHVS and CDR2 is FQNEAQ. The CDR3 sequence: CASSTQWGSRDTQYF. In DNA form, the CDR3 reads TGTGCCAGCAGTACCCAGTGGGGGTCCCGGGATACGCAGTATTTT.

The sample holds a few counts of this clonotype. V is TRBV11-2 and J is TRBJ2-1; D gene uncertain. The CDR3 runs to 20 residues. Germline values: CDR1 SGHAT, CDR2 FQNNGV. V lost 6 bases and J lost 0, with 27 bases in between. The CDR3 reads CASSHRNEQISWSSYNEQFF. The CDR3, as DNA: TGTGCCAGCAGTCACAGAAACGAACAGATAAGTTGGAGCTCCTACAATGAGCAGTTCTTC.

J is TRBJ2-1 and V is TRBV10-2; 10 bases are shared with TRBD2. From germline, CDR1 is WSHSY and CDR2 SAAADI. There are 15 residues in the CDR3. Unmatched junction bases numbered 10, after V lost 7 bases and J lost 7 bases. CDR3 protein: CASTPGLASKNEQFF. The CDR3 nucleotides read TGCGCCAGCACCCCGGGACTAGCGTCGAAAAATGAGCAGTTCTTC.

With respect to this clonotype: Sequence at one end of the junction differs from germline and may be a read error. CDR3 sequence: CAGSYDPASYGYTF. Written as DNA, the CDR3 is TGTGCCGGCAGTTACGACCCAGCGTCTTATGGCTACACCTTC. The gene calls are TRBV6-8 and TRBJ1-2, with D uncertain. The CDR3 has 14 amino acids. Germline V CDR1 and CDR2: MNHGY, SAAAGT.

The chain has TRBV27 and TRBJ1-1, with D hard to call. This CDR3 has 14 amino acids. Germline V gene sequence: CDR1 MNHEY, CDR2 SMNVEV (reference sequence). V lost 6 bases to trimming and J lost 1 base, with 12 bases between them. Here the CDR3 reads CASRGSLGNTEAFF. DNA of the CDR3: TGTGCCAGCAGAGGAAGCTTGGGGAACACTGAAGCTTTCTTT.

This clonotype came up a few times. The chain combines TRBV6-5 with TRBJ2-3; D is possibly TRBD1 (6 bases). This CDR3 contains 11 residues. Germline values: CDR1 MNHEY, CDR2 SVGAGI. V lost 10 bases, J lost 8 bases, and 13 bases lay in between. This CDR3 is CATLQGFTQYF. The CDR3 DNA follows: TGTGCCACCCTACAGGGTTTTACGCAGTATTTT.

The chain couples TRBV12-5 to TRBJ1-5, with TRBD1 matching over 7 bases. Germline V gives CDR1 LGHNT, CDR2 FRNRAP. The CDR3 has 15 residues. J lost 3 bases, V lost 1 base, and 3 bases had no gene match. The CDR3 DNA follows: TGTGCTAGTGGTTTGGGGACAGGAGTCAATCAGCCCCAGCATTTT. This sequence encodes CASGLGTGVNQPQHF.

This chain joins TRBV4-2 and TRBJ1-3; D is possibly TRBD1 (6 bases). The CDR3 loop spans 16 amino acids. With 1 base removed from V and 2 bases from J, the gap between germline ends came to 12 bases. The germline CDR1 and CDR2 sequences are LGHNA and YNFKEQ. The chain's CDR3 is CASSQALAGAGNTIYF. In DNA, the CDR3 is TGTGCCAGCAGCCAAGCCCTAGCAGGGGCTGGAAACACCATATATTTT.

This clonotype was recorded a few times. This rearrangement joins TRBV14 to TRBJ2-7, with unresolved D. The CDR3 loop spans 15 amino acids. V dropped 0 bases and J dropped 5 bases, with 14 bases sitting between them. CDR1 SGHDN and CDR2 FVKESK come from the germline V gene. The CDR3 sequence: CASSQEVALPHEQYV. The DNA for the CDR3 is TGTGCCAGCAGCCAAGAGGTCGCCTTGCCCCACGAGCAGTACGTC.

In its sample, this clonotype was seen many times. The chain is built from TRBV6-5 and TRBJ1-2, with a weak D call TRBD1 (6 bases). V lost 4 bases to trimming and J lost 2 bases, with 14 bases between them. The CDR3 length is 15 residues. Germline V gives CDR1 MNHEY, CDR2 SVGAGI. DNA for the CDR3: TGTGCCAGCAGTTCCGGACAGAAAACCAACTATGGCTACACCTTC. This encodes CASSSGQKTNYGYTF.

The V gene is TRBV7-9, the J gene TRBJ2-3; D is possibly TRBD1 (6 bases). The V gene's germline CDR1 is SEHNR and CDR2 FQNEAQ (reference sequence). The CDR3 contains 15 residues. Trimming left V 5 bases short and J 3 bases short, with 15 bases between. The CDR3 here is CASSTPGQLTDTQYF. Here the CDR3 DNA reads TGTGCCAGCAGCACCCCCGGACAGCTGACAGATACGCAGTATTTT.

The chain employs TRBV15 and TRBJ1-2, with D perhaps TRBD1 (5 bases). Germline CDR1 is LNHNV and CDR2 is YYDKDF (reference sequence). The CDR3 spans 11 residues. V shed 5 bases and J shed 10 bases, with 11 bases lying between them. The CDR3 protein is CATSSRDFYTF. The CDR3, as DNA: TGTGCCACCAGCTCGAGGGACTTCTACACCTTC. Full variable domain (remainder filled in from reference TRBV15 and TRBJ1-2): DAMVIQNPRYQVTQFGKPVTLSCSQTLNHNVMYWYQQKSSQAPKLLFHYYDKDFNNEADTPDNFQSRRPNTSFCFLDIRSPGLGDTAMYLCATSSRDFYTFGSGTRLTVV.

This clonotype came up a few times. The chain links TRBV19 to TRBJ1-2, with D tentatively TRBD1 (6 bases). The germline V and J ends were trimmed by 5 bases and 6 bases, with 10 bases remaining between them. Germline CDR1 LNHDA, CDR2 SQIVND (reference sequence). The CDR3 sequence is 12 residues long. CDR3 bases: TGTGCCAGTAGTCCCAGGGGCGATGGCTACACCTTC. This encodes CASSPRGDGYTF.

This sequence joins TRBV7-9 and TRBJ2-3, with a weak D call TRBD1 (5 bases). The CDR3 is 14 amino acids. Looked up from germline, CDR1 is SEHNR and CDR2 is FQNEAQ (reference sequence). V lost 5 bases to trimming and J lost 2 bases, with 11 bases between them. The CDR3 DNA sequence: TGTGCCAGCAGCCCCGTGGGGCCCACAGATACGCAGTATTTT. Amino acids: CASSPVGPTDTQYF. The whole variable domain, remainder taken from reference TRBV7-9 and TRBJ2-3, is DTGVSQNPRHKITKRGQNVTFRCDPISEHNRLYWYRQTLGQGPEFLTYFQNEAQLEKSRLLSDRFSAERPKGSFSTLEIQRTEQGDSAMYLCASSPVGPTDTQYFGPGTRLTVL.

This sequence joins TRBV15 and TRBJ2-1; D ambiguous. CDR3 length equals 14 residues. Trimming left V 1 base short and J 5 bases short, with 9 bases between. Germline lookup yields CDR1 LNHNV and CDR2 YYDKDF (reference sequence). Here the CDR3 DNA reads TGTGCCACCAGCAGAGCGACATTCAACAATGAGCAGTTCTTC. Its protein is CATSRATFNNEQFF.

The chain carries TRBV28 and TRBJ2-1; D is uncertain. The V end lost 7 bases, the J end lost 0 bases, and 13 bases lay between the germline ends. The CDR3 contains 15 residues. Germline values: CDR1 MDHEN, CDR2 SYDVKM. The CDR3 protein is CASKESPSSYNEQFF. CDR3 bases: TGTGCCAGCAAAGAGAGCCCCAGCTCCTACAATGAGCAGTTCTTC.

The genes are TRBV9 and TRBJ1-1; D unclear. Deletions cut 4 bases from V and 2 bases from J, with 15 bases between. Germline lookup yields CDR1 SGDLS and CDR2 YYNGEE. This CDR3 has 15 amino acids. The CDR3 loop reads CASSPVGSDNTEAFF. The DNA for the CDR3 is TGTGCCAGCAGCCCGGTCGGGTCGGACAACACTGAAGCTTTCTTT.

Many counts were recorded for this clonotype. The chain couples TRBV7-9 to TRBJ2-1; the D is unclear. The length of the CDR3 is 14 residues. The germline gives CDR1 SEHNR, CDR2 FQNEAQ (reference sequence). The V and J ends lost 5 bases and 5 bases respectively, with 13 bases between them. CDR3 nucleotides: TGTGCCAGCAGCCATCGTAAGGATGACAATGAGCAGTTCTTC. It codes for CASSHRKDDNEQFF.